These T cell receptor beta chains were read from a single sample in a study of CD8+ T cells in alopecia areata. Here immunoSEQ multiplex PCR was the method, and the copy in TCRdb shows in-frame clones only, minus some. The data contain under 250,000 clones, around 50% of them singletons. Specimen: CD8+ T cells sorted from blood. The origin of the receptors is a human donor in good health. The CDR3 runs from the conserved cysteine through the conserved F or W. Some rows mark clone size as missing; the rest say once, few, many or name a class of expanded clone.

>TRBV11-2|TRBJ2-1|NA
CASSAQTGGSPSNEQFF
>TRBV27|TRBJ1-5|NA
CASKPTGMHQPQHF
>TRBV5-4|TRBJ1-2|NA
CASSLGDLHGYTF
>TRBV5-1|TRBJ2-5|few
CASSALLAMQETQYF
>TRBV6-1|TRBJ2-7|NA
CASSALWRDEQYF
>TRBV9|TRBJ2-1|NA
CASSGAGSGHYNEQFF
>TRBV5-4|TRBJ2-5|few
CASSPPGRSYF
>TRBV4-1|TRBJ1-5|once
CASSQPGTSNQPQHF
>TRBV11-2|TRBJ2-3|NA
CASSRAQSDTQYF
>TRBV4-1|TRBJ2-2|NA
CASSQVKGRTGELFF
>TRBV29-1|TRBJ1-1|once
CSVVGDRPEAFF
>TRBV29-1|TRBJ2-1|few
CSVGGLARAYNEQFF
>TRBV5-6|TRBJ1-2|NA
CASTWGWLIRSLYGYTF
>TRBV13|TRBJ2-1|NA
CASKTPGLGEQFF
>TRBV29-1|TRBJ2-2|few
CSVESGATNTGELFF
>TRBV15|TRBJ1-5|NA
CATSSHRDRAYQPQHF
>TRBV27|TRBJ1-5|NA
CASSPGTGFNQPQHF
>TRBV29-1|TRBJ2-3|few
CSVRTSGGNTDTQYF
>TRBV29-1|TRBJ2-5|few
CSVVYVRGDGTQYF
>TRBV6-1|TRBJ2-1|NA
CASSEWRGGAREQFF
>TRBV6-6|TRBJ2-2|few
CASSYLGSTGELFF
>TRBV28|TRBJ2-7|few
CASSNRDRGIYEQYF
>TRBV6-5|TRBJ2-1|NA
CASTSRLSEQFF
>TRBV7-9|TRBJ2-5|NA
CASSPDRGWGETQYF
>TRBV7-9|TRBJ1-1|few
CASSSHRSWAFF
>TRBV29-1|TRBJ2-7|NA
CSVATQGRGQYF
>TRBV5-1|TRBJ2-5|once
CASSQGLAEETQYF